This T cell receptor beta chain emerged from a study of control samples from healthy donors and cancer patients. Generated by immunoSEQ multiplex PCR, the TCRdb table keeps only in-frame clones and is missing some. The sample table sets out some 190,000 clones. The V and J ends lost 0 bases and 2 bases respectively, with 7 bases between them. Germline CDR1 reads MGHRA; CDR2 reads YSYEKL. The CDR3 is made up of 14 amino acids. V gene TRBV4-1 combines with J gene TRBJ1-2; no clear D. The sequence was obtained from a woman aged 25 to 39 in good health. Sample: blood. CDR3 residues: CASSQEKTNYGYTF. CDR3 DNA: TGCGCCAGCAGCCAAGAGAAGACAAACTATGGCTACACCTTC.